The present TCR beta chain was sequenced within a study of blood T cell repertoires in COVID-19. Study overall: The United States, Italy and Spain were the sources of the acute and convalescent COVID-19 samples. T cells, B-cell-depleted T cells, or PBMCs provided the cDNA or gDNA that served as material.

Authors' methods: Researchers report that nucleated cell counts were estimated from reference gene primer amplification. The assay was immunoSEQ multiplex PCR, and TCRdb's table has in-frame clones only and misses some. That table supplies the V and J calls and clone size; D and trimming were determined from the DNA. This table has about 440,000 clones, approximately 89% appearing once. This CDR3 has 14 amino acids. J gave up 6 bases and V 4 bases, and 4 bases lay outside the gene matches. The germline V gene encodes CDR1 ENHRY and CDR2 SYGVKD. Seattle-derived patients entered the study during active infection and were followed longitudinally.

Sequencing used peripheral blood. This clonotype was sampled from a woman in her forties or fifties with COVID-19, enrolled during active disease. V usage is TRBV10-3 and J usage is TRBJ2-3; 10 bases are shared with TRBD2. CDR3 amino acids: CAISGSGGEDTQYF. The CDR3 DNA follows: TGTGCCATCAGTGGGAGCGGGGGGGAGGATACGCAGTATTTT.